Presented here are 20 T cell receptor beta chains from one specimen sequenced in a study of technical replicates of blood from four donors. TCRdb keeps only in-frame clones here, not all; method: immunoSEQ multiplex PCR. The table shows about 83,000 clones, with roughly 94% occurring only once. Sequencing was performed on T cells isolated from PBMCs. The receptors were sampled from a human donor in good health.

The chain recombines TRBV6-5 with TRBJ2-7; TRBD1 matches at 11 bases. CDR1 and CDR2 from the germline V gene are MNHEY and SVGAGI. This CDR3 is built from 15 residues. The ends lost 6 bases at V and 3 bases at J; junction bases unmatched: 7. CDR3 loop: CASSFGTGGLYEQYF. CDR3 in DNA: TGTGCCAGCAGCTTCGGGACAGGGGGTCTCTACGAGCAGTACTTC.

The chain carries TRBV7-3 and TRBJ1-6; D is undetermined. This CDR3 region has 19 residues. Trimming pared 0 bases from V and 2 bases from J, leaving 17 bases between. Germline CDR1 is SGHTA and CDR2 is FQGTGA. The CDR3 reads CASSLTPRTGMPYNSPLHF. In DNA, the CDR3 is TGTGCCAGCAGCTTAACCCCACGGACTGGCATGCCCTATAATTCACCCCTCCACTTT.

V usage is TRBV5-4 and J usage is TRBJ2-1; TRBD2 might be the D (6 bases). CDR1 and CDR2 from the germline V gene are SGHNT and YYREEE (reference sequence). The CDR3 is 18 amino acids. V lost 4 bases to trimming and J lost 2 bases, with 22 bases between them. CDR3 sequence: CASSHPVGEVSAYNEQFF. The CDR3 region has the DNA TGTGCCAGCAGCCACCCTGTTGGGGAGGTTTCCGCCTACAATGAGCAGTTCTTC.

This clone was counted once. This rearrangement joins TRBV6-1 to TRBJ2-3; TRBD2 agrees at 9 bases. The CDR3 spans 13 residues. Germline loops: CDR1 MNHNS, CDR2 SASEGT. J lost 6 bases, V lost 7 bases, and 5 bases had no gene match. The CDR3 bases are TGTGCCAGCATGCGGGAGGGAATCGATACGCAGTATTTT. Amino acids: CASMREGIDTQYF.

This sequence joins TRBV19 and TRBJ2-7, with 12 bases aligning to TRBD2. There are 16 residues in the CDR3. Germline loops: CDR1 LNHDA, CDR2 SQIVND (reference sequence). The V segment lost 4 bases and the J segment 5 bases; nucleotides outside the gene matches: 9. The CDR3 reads CASSNLAGGRHNEQYF. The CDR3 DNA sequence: TGTGCCAGTAGTAACCTAGCGGGGGGGAGGCATAACGAGCAGTACTTC.

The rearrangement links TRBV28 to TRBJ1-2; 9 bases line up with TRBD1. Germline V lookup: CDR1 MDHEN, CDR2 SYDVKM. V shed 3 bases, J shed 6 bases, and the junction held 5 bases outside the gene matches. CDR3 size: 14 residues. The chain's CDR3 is CASSLVDRGNGYTF. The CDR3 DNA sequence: TGTGCCAGCAGTTTGGTGGACAGGGGAAATGGCTACACCTTC.

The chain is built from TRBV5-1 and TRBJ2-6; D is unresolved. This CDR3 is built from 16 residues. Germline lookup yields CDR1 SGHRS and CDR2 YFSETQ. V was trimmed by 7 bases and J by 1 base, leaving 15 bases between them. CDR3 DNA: TGCGCCAGCTCCCCCGAGGCCTCGTCTGGGGCCAACGTCCTGACTTTC. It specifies CASSPEASSGANVLTF.

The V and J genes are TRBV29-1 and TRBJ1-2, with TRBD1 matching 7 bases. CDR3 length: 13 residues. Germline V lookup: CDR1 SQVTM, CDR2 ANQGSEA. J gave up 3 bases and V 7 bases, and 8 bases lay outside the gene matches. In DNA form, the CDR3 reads TGCAGCGCCTCTACCGGGACAGACTATGGCTACACCTTC. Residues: CSASTGTDYGYTF.

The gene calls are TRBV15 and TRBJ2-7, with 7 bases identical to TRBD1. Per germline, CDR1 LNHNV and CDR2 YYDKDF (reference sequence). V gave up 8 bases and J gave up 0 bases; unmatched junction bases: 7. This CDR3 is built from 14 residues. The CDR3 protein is CATRKTGSSYEQYF. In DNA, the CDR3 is TGTGCCACCCGAAAGACAGGGAGCTCCTACGAGCAGTACTTC.

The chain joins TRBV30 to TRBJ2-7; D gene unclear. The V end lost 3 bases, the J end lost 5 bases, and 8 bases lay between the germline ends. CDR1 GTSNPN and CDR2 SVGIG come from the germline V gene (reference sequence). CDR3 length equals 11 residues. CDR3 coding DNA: TGTGCCTGGAGGTGGTTAGACGAGCAGTACTTC. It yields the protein CAWRWLDEQYF.

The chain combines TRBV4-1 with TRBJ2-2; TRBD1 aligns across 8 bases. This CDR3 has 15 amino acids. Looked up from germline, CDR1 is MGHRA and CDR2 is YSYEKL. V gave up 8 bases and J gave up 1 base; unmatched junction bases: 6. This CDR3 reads CASLPGTGNTGELFF. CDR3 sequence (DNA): TGCGCCAGCCTCCCTGGGACAGGGAACACCGGGGAGCTGTTTTTT.

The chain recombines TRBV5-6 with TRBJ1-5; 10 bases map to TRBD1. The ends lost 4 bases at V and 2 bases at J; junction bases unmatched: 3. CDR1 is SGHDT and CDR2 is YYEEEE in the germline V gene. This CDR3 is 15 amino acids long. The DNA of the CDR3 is TGTGCCAGCAGCCACGGGACAGGGGGCAATCAGCCCCAGCATTTT. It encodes CASSHGTGGNQPQHF.

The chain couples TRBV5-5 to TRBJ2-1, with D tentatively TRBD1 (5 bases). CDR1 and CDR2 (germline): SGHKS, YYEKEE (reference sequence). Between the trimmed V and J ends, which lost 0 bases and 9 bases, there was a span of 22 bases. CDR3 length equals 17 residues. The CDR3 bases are TGTGCCAGCAGCTTGGGTCCTGCAGGAGTCTTGCAGGGTGAGCAGTTCTTC. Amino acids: CASSLGPAGVLQGEQFF.

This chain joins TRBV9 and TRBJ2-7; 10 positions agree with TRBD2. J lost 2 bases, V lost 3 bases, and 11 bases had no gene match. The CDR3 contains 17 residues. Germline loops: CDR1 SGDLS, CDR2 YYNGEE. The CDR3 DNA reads TGTGCCAGCAGCGGGAAAAGTAGCGGGGGGCAACCCTACGAGCAGTACTTC. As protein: CASSGKSSGGQPYEQYF.

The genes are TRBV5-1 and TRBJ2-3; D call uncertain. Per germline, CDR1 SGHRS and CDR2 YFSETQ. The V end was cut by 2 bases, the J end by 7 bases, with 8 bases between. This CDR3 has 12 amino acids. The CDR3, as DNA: TGCGCCAGCAGCTTCGGGTCCAATACGCAGTATTTT. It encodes CASSFGSNTQYF.

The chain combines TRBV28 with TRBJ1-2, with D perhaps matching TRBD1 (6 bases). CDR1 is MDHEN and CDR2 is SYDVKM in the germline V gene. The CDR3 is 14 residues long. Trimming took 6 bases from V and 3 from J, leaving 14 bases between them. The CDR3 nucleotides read TGTGCCAGCAGCCCATGGGGGGGCTACTATGGCTACACCTTC. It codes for CASSPWGGYYGYTF.

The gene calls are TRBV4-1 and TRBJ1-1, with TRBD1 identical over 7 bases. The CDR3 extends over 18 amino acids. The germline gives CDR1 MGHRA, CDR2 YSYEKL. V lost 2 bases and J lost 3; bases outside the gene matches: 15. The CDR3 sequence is CASSQSRQGNLKDTEAFF. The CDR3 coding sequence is TGCGCCAGCAGCCAATCTCGACAGGGAAATCTAAAGGACACTGAAGCTTTCTTT.

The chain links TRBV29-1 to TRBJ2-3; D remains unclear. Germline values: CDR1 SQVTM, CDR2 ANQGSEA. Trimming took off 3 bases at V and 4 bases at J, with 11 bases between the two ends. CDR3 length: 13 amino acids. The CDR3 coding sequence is TGCAGCGTTGACGCAGCGTCCCCAGATACGCAGTATTTT. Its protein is CSVDAASPDTQYF.

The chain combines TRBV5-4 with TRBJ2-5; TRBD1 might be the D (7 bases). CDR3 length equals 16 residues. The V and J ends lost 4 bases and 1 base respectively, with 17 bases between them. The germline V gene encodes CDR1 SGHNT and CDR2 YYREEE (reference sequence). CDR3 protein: CASSNRGLGGQETQYF. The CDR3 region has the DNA TGTGCCAGCAGCAACAGGGGCCTGGGGGGCCAAGAGACCCAGTACTTC.

CDR3 loop: CASSPTGGTEAFF. For the CDR3, the DNA is TGTGCCAGCAGCCCTACAGGGGGCACTGAAGCTTTCTTT. The rearrangement uses TRBV9 and TRBJ1-1, with TRBD1 matching 8 bases. V dropped 4 bases and J dropped 4; count of bases not matched to a gene: 3. In germline, CDR1 is SGDLS, CDR2 YYNGEE. This CDR3 comprises 13 residues.